The T cell receptor (beta chain) under discussion was sequenced for a study of OX40 agonist ivuxolimab in advanced cancers. Study summary: An agonistic anti-OX40 (CD134) antibody, ivuxolimab, was used to treat the patients. Ivuxolimab doses were 0.01, 0.1, 0.3, 1.5, 3 or 10 mg/kg every 2 weeks.

Study-level results: Partly responding patients at 0.1-3.0 mg/kg showed some of the smallest clonal expansion.

The assay was immunoSEQ multiplex PCR, and TCRdb's table has in-frame clones only and misses some. The table has under 55,000 clones, 86% seen once. This clone was counted a single time. The antigen is undetermined. The clonotype originates from an adult with an advanced solid tumor such as melanoma, head and neck, liver or kidney cancer. Sequenced here: CD4+ or CD8+ T cells sorted from blood, sampled in a trial of the OX40 agonist ivuxolimab.

CDR3 region: CASKHNDNSPLHF. DNA for the CDR3: TGTGCCAGCAAACACAATGATAATTCACCCCTCCACTTT. This rearrangement joins TRBV27 to TRBJ1-6; D is unclear. The CDR3 sequence is 13 residues long. Trimming took 7 bases from V and 5 from J, leaving 9 bases between them. The germline V gene encodes CDR1 MNHEY and CDR2 SMNVEV (reference sequence).